These T cell receptor beta chains were read from a single sample in a study of cytomegalovirus exposure and HLA in healthy donors. Here immunoSEQ multiplex PCR was the method, and the copy in TCRdb shows in-frame clones only, minus some. The sample records around 150,000 clones, around 68% being singletons. The sequenced sample was PBMCs. These receptor sequences come from a middle-aged man in good health and CMV-seronegative. Each CDR3 is given with its conserved first and last residue. A D gene is named only where the DNA matches it firmly. Expanded clones are given a class, and other clones once, few, many or no size at all.

CDR3 length,clone size,D gene,J gene,V gene,CDR3 DNA,CDR3 protein
16,few,-,TRBJ1-4,TRBV5-1,TGCGCCAGCAGCTGGAGAGGGATAGGAACTAATGAAAAACTGTTTTTT,CASSWRGIGTNEKLFF
15,-,-,TRBJ1-5,TRBV28,TGTGCCAGCAGCCAGAGGACAGCCTCCAATCAGCCCCAGCATTTT,CASSQRTASNQPQHF
14,-,-,TRBJ2-1,TRBV2,TGTGCCAGCAGTGAAGCGCTTCCTGGTAGTGAGCAGTTCTTC,CASSEALPGSEQFF
12,-,-,TRBJ2-1,TRBV10-3,TGTGCCATCAGCTCCGGAGGAAATGAGCAGTTCTTC,CAISSGGNEQFF
15,-,TRBD1,TRBJ1-2,TRBV6-1,TGTGCCAGCAGTGAATGGGGACAGGGGGCGCGGGGCTACACCTTC,CASSEWGQGARGYTF
17,-,TRBD2,TRBJ2-3,TRBV4-1,TGCGCCAGCAGCCAAGTCTGGCGGGGGGGTAGCACAGATACGCAGTATTTT,CASSQVWRGGSTDTQYF
15,-,-,TRBJ2-7,TRBV19,TGTGCCAGTAGTATAGGATTGGGGCAGGTAGCCGAGCAGTACTTC,CASSIGLGQVAEQYF
20,-,TRBD1,TRBJ1-1,TRBV10-1,TGCGCCACCAGCGCCCCTCTGGACAGGGTTGGTATTATGAGAAACACTGAAGCTTTCTTT,CATSAPLDRVGIMRNTEAFF
12,-,-,TRBJ2-7,TRBV7-9,TGTGCCAGCAGCCAGATTTCCTACGAGCAGTACTTC,CASSQISYEQYF
13,-,-,TRBJ1-2,TRBV5-6,TGTGCCAGCAGTATGATAGCTAACTATGGCTACACCTTC,CASSMIANYGYTF
15,-,-,TRBJ2-1,TRBV29-1,TGCAGCGTTGAAGATCGGGGGATGAGCCTCAATGAGCAGTTCTTC,CSVEDRGMSLNEQFF
15,few,-,TRBJ1-5,TRBV6-1,TGTGCCAGCAGTGATCAACAGATCAACAATCAGCCCCAGCATTTT,CASSDQQINNQPQHF
15,few,-,TRBJ1-3,TRBV6-6,TGTGCCAGCAGTCCCTCGGCAGGGAATGGAAACACCATATATTTT,CASSPSAGNGNTIYF
12,-,-,TRBJ1-2,TRBV7-9,TGTTCCAGCAGCTTAGCCGACTATGGCTACACCTTC,CSSSLADYGYTF
14,-,TRBD1,TRBJ1-1,TRBV18,TGTGCCAGCTCTCCTCAGGGGGCACGAACTGAAGCTTTCTTT,CASSPQGARTEAFF
15,once,-,TRBJ1-3,TRBV7-6,TGTGCCAGCAGCCCACAGGGACGCGCTGGAAACACCATATATTTT,CASSPQGRAGNTIYF
14,-,-,TRBJ1-5,TRBV21-1,TGTGCCAGCAGTCCGACAGGGGGCGGTCAGCCCCAGCATTTT,CASSPTGGGQPQHF
15,few,TRBD1,TRBJ1-6,TRBV6-6,TGTGCCAGCAGCACTACCCGACAGGGGGGTTCACCCCTCCACTTT,CASSTTRQGGSPLHF
16,few,-,TRBJ2-6,TRBV5-1,TGCGCCAGCAGCTTGAATACAGGCTCTGGGGCCAACGTCCTGACTTTC,CASSLNTGSGANVLTF
15,-,TRBD2,TRBJ2-5,TRBV28,TGTGCCAGCAGTTTACAGCGGGGGGTCTCTGAGACCCAGTACTTC,CASSLQRGVSETQYF
14,-,TRBD1,TRBJ1-2,TRBV19,TGTGCCAGTAGAAACAGGGGGCACGACTATGGCTACACCTTC,CASRNRGHDYGYTF
14,-,-,TRBJ1-2,TRBV4-3,TGCGCCAGCAGCCAAGTAAACAGGGACGATGGCTACACCTTC,CASSQVNRDDGYTF
14,few,TRBD1,TRBJ1-6,TRBV25-1,TGTGCCAGCAGTCTGACAGGGGGCGATTCACCCCTCCACTTT,CASSLTGGDSPLHF
16,-,-,TRBJ2-2,TRBV6-7,TGTGCCAGCCTGGAGGGGGGGAGGGGAGAGACCGGGGAGCTGTTTTTT,CASLEGGRGETGELFF
15,-,-,TRBJ1-2,TRBV6-5,TGTGCCAGCAGTTCCTCAATGGGGCAGGACTATGGCTACACCTTC,CASSSSMGQDYGYTF
15,few,TRBD1,TRBJ2-1,TRBV5-1,TGCGCCAGCAGCTTGGTGACAGGGGGTTACAATGAGCAGTTCTTC,CASSLVTGGYNEQFF